The text below deals with one T cell receptor beta chain. Which antigen it targets is not known. Base qualities are not recorded, but no much larger clone differs from it by a single base. This sample stems from a study of response to subunit inactivated influenza vaccine (dated by TCRdb to 2016 to 2018). Broadly, across the study: Deep quantitative profiling of the T cell receptor repertoire was used in the study to follow responses to a trivalent subunit inactivated influenza vaccine. The full study reports these points: The authors proposed that each seasonal influenza vaccination may bring in only a limited number of new T cells.

There are 16 amino acids in the CDR3, from cysteine to phenylalanine inclusive. Only CDR3 DNA is held: 48 bases, read in frame from base 1. CDR1 and CDR2 (SGHVS, FNYEAQ) derive from the germline V gene. The germline V and J ends show losses of 5 bases and 3 bases respectively, and no gene match explains 11 bases of the junction. Library preparation employed RT-PCR. Sequencing instrument: Illumina HiSeq 2500. TCRdb reprocessed the public reads (quality trimming at Q25 with fastp, clone calling with MiXCR) and kept in-frame beta chains. Rows are combined by CDR3 protein, so each entry shows the most common genes and DNA. A total of roughly 700,000 distinct CDR3 sequences appear in this sample, 11% to 15% of them only once. 5.5% to 7% of the sample belongs to the ten largest clones.

The chain is made from TRBV7-6 and TRBJ2-3, with 7 central nucleotides matching TRBD1. The receptor was isolated from a man in his forties or fifties who received an inactivated influenza vaccine. Donor details come from another sample of the same person, matched by shared clones. Sequencing used PBMCs from blood, obtained approximately 15 days before vaccination. The DNA reads TGTGCCAGCAGCCGTCTTGGGGGACAGATAACAGATACGCAGTATTTT. Translated, it gives CASSRLGGQITDTQYF.